Sequencing of this T cell receptor (beta chain) was carried out in a study of cytomegalovirus exposure and HLA in healthy donors. Study results and limitations: In vitro checks showed that a few CMV-associated chains really do target CMV antigens. It was reportedly the case that the classifier diagnosed cytomegalovirus status with high specificity and sensitivity. Altogether, some 160 TCR beta chains were recorded as cytomegalovirus-associated.

A remark on this clone: The antigen is unknown.

The V gene end was trimmed by 6 bases and the J gene end by 5 bases; junction bases not matched to a gene: 9. CDR1 and CDR2 (germline): LNHDA, SQIVND (reference sequence). The CDR3 totals 15 residues. Clones were read by immunoSEQ multiplex PCR, and TCRdb kept only the in-frame ones, dropping some. The sample holds hundreds of thousands of clones, roughly 89% seen once. The V call is TRBV19, the J call TRBJ2-2, with 7 bases identical to TRBD1. Sequenced material: PBMCs. The receptor was isolated from a woman aged 18-29 years in good health and CMV-seronegative. The CDR3 nucleotides read TGTGCCAGTAGGTCTGGACAGGTACCAACCGGGGAGCTGTTTTTT. It encodes CASRSGQVPTGELFF.